These 24 T cell receptor beta chains came from one sample sequenced in a study of blood T cell repertoires in COVID-19. Sequencing was performed with immunoSEQ multiplex PCR; in TCRdb, only in-frame clones are kept and a portion is missing. The table includes approximately 350,000 clones, around four fifths detected once. Sequencing was carried out using peripheral blood. Receptors originate from a man aged 30 to 39 with active or convalescent COVID-19.

The table lists this clone with a few counts. CDR3 protein: CASSVEGRDHDGYTF. DNA of the CDR3: TGTGCCAGCAGCGTAGAAGGCAGGGATCATGATGGCTACACCTTC. This rearrangement joins TRBV9 to TRBJ1-2, with a possible D match to TRBD1 (5 bases). With 0 bases removed from V and 6 bases from J, the gap between germline ends came to 15 bases. In germline, CDR1 is SGDLS, CDR2 YYNGEE. The CDR3 is 15 amino acids.

The chain links TRBV7-2 to TRBJ1-3, with D perhaps TRBD1 (6 bases). Germline CDR1 and CDR2: SGHTA and FQGNSA. V was cut by 2 bases and J by 2 bases, with 10 bases left in between. This CDR3 contains 15 residues. The CDR3 coding sequence is TGTGCCAGCAGCTTAACCGCAGGGGCTGGAAACACCATATATTTT. Amino acids: CASSLTAGAGNTIYF.

This clone occurred once. The rearrangement uses TRBV7-2 and TRBJ1-2; D unclear. CDR1 is SGHTA and CDR2 is FQGNSA in the germline V gene. V dropped 5 bases and J dropped 0 bases, with 10 bases sitting between them. The CDR3 length is 14 residues. The CDR3 nucleotides read TGTGCCAGCAGCCCCAGGCAGGCTAACTATGGCTACACCTTC. Translating gives CASSPRQANYGYTF.

The rearrangement links TRBV27 to TRBJ2-5; maybe TRBD1 (6 bases). Trimming left V 2 bases short and J 5 bases short, with 15 bases between. The CDR3 length is 15 residues. Germline CDR1 reads MNHEY; CDR2 reads SMNVEV (reference sequence). This CDR3 is CASSLQGSRGETQYF. The CDR3 nucleotides read TGTGCCAGCAGTTTACAGGGATCGAGGGGGGAGACCCAGTACTTC.

The CDR3 reads CASSQLGLAVPTDTQYF. Written as DNA, the CDR3 is TGCGCCAGCAGCCAGCTGGGACTAGCGGTCCCCACAGATACGCAGTATTTT. This rearrangement joins TRBV4-3 to TRBJ2-3, with 11 positions matching TRBD2. Germline values: CDR1 LGHNA, CDR2 YSLEER. This CDR3 has 17 amino acids. The V segment lost 3 bases and the J segment 2 bases; nucleotides outside the gene matches: 7.

This chain uses TRBV6-5 with TRBJ1-1; D might be TRBD1 (5 bases). The germline CDR1 and CDR2 sequences are MNHEY and SVGAGI. The length of the CDR3 is 14 residues. V was pared by 7 bases and J by 7 bases, with 19 bases between. The CDR3, as DNA: TGTGCCAGCACTTTAGGCCCAGGGAAAGTTGAAGCTTTCTTT. As protein: CASTLGPGKVEAFF.

The V and J genes are TRBV12-3 or TRBV12-4 and TRBJ2-5; possible D gene TRBD2, 5 bases. The CDR3 is 12 residues long. Trimming removed 6 bases at V and 9 bases at J, with 14 bases between. This CDR3 reads CASSPGFGAQYF. The CDR3 DNA is TGTGCCAGCAGCCCAGGTTTCGGGGCCCAGTACTTC.

The chain joins TRBV5-8 to TRBJ1-3; tentative D call: TRBD1 (5 bases). V was clipped by 6 bases and J by 8 bases, with 12 bases between them. Per the germline V gene, CDR1 is SGHTS and CDR2 is YDEGEE. The CDR3 is made up of 12 amino acids. The CDR3: CASTPGGDTIYF. The CDR3 bases are TGTGCCAGCACCCCGGGGGGAGACACCATATATTTT.

The J gene is TRBJ1-2, the V gene TRBV19, with TRBD1 as a possible D gene (5 bases). V gave up 8 bases and J gave up 6 bases, with 19 bases separating them. The CDR3 consists of 14 residues. Germline values: CDR1 LNHDA, CDR2 SQIVND (reference sequence). CDR3 sequence (DNA): TGTGCCAGTCGCCGATCCGACAGACTGGATGGCTACACCTTC. Encoded protein: CASRRSDRLDGYTF.

Worth noting for this clone: The sample carries other DNA sequences with the same CDR3. V is TRBV28 and J is TRBJ2-3; D call uncertain. The length of the CDR3 is 12 residues. The V end lost 6 bases, the J end lost 4 bases, and 8 bases lay between the germline ends. The germline CDR1 and CDR2 sequences are MDHEN and SYDVKM. In DNA, the CDR3 is TGTGCCAGCAGGGTGGCAGCAGATACGCAGTATTTT. Its translation: CASRVAADTQYF.

The CDR3 reads CATSRDRGQGYDEQFF. The CDR3 coding sequence is TGTGCCACCAGCAGAGACAGGGGCCAGGGATACGATGAGCAGTTCTTC. The chain couples TRBV15 to TRBJ2-1, with D tentatively TRBD1 (6 bases). In germline, CDR1 is LNHNV, CDR2 YYDKDF (reference sequence). CDR3 length: 16 amino acids. Trimming shortened V by 0 bases and J by 8 bases, and 17 bases separated the two germline ends. The variable domain in full, with the rest retrieved from reference TRBV15 and TRBJ2-1, is DAMVIQNPRYQVTQFGKPVTLSCSQTLNHNVMYWYQQKSSQAPKLLFHYYDKDFNNEADTPDNFQSRRPNTSFCFLDIRSPGLGDTAMYLCATSRDRGQGYDEQFFGPGTRLTVL.

This sequence joins TRBV9 and TRBJ1-3, with D maybe TRBD1 (5 bases). Germline V CDR1 and CDR2: SGDLS, YYNGEE. This CDR3 is built from 17 residues. Between the trimmed V and J ends, which lost 2 bases and 0 bases, there was a span of 15 bases. DNA for the CDR3: TGTGCCAGCAGCGTGGGGGGAGGGAAAAGCTCTGGAAACACCATATATTTT. The encoded protein is CASSVGGGKSSGNTIYF.

J is TRBJ2-3 and V is TRBV6-5, with D hard to call. The CDR3 runs 13 residues. V lost 6 bases, J lost 4 bases, and 11 bases lay in between. Germline lookup yields CDR1 MNHEY and CDR2 SVGAGI. Written as DNA, the CDR3 is TGTGCCAGCAGCAGCCTAGAGGCAGATACGCAGTATTTT. Amino acid sequence: CASSSLEADTQYF.

This clone occurred a few times. J is TRBJ2-1 and V is TRBV28; tentatively, D is TRBD2 (6 bases). Trimming took off 5 bases at V and 5 bases at J, with 16 bases between the two ends. The CDR3 is 15 residues long. Germline lookup yields CDR1 MDHEN and CDR2 SYDVKM. The CDR3 nucleotides are TGTGCCAGCAGTACTTCCTGGGACTTCCACAATGAGCAGTTCTTC. It is translated as CASSTSWDFHNEQFF.

To note about this clone: Additional DNA sequences in this sample encode the identical CDR3. This chain joins TRBV4-3 and TRBJ2-6; no firm D call. Germline V lookup: CDR1 LGHNA, CDR2 YSLEER. The CDR3 is 16 residues long. The V end was cut by 0 bases, the J end by 1 base, with 7 bases between. The CDR3 DNA reads TGCGCCAGCAGCCAAGATCGGAGTTCTGGGGCCAACGTCCTGACTTTC. Amino acid sequence: CASSQDRSSGANVLTF.

CDR3 sequence reads: CASSSSRAYNSPLHF. Written as DNA, the CDR3 is TGTGCCAGCAGCTCTTCCAGGGCCTATAATTCACCCCTCCACTTT. The chain couples TRBV7-3 to TRBJ1-6, with D perhaps TRBD1 (5 bases). V lost 4 bases and J lost 2, with 9 bases in between. CDR1 and CDR2 (germline): SGHTA, FQGTGA. CDR3 length equals 15 residues.

The V gene is TRBV2, the J gene TRBJ2-2, with 10 positions matching TRBD1. Trimming removed 1 base from V and 3 bases from J; junction bases left unmatched: 8. The germline CDR1 and CDR2 sequences are SNHLY and FYNNEI. This CDR3 comprises 18 residues. In DNA, the CDR3 is TGTGCCAGCAGTGAAGTTACGGGACAGGGGTACTACACCGGGGAGCTGTTTTTT. Translation: CASSEVTGQGYYTGELFF.

V and J are TRBV6-2 or TRBV6-3 and TRBJ1-5, with TRBD1 matching over 12 bases. The CDR3 runs 18 residues. CDR1 and CDR2 from the germline V gene are MNHEY and SVGEGT. V was pared by 4 bases and J by 0 bases, with 7 bases of the junction left unmatched. The CDR3 protein is CASSFRDRGPYSNQPQHF. In nucleotides, the CDR3 is TGTGCCAGCAGTTTTCGGGACAGGGGGCCTTATAGCAATCAGCCCCAGCATTTT.

Concerning this clone itself: Other DNA sequences of this sample code for an identical CDR3. The V and J genes are TRBV18 and TRBJ2-2, with a possible D match to TRBD1 (5 bases). CDR3 size: 14 residues. Trimming left V 3 bases short and J 2 bases short, with 7 bases between. Germline CDR1 and CDR2: KGHSH and LQKENI. The CDR3 nucleotides are TGTGCCAGCTCACCCGACAGAAACACCGGGGAGCTGTTTTTT. Translated, it gives CASSPDRNTGELFF.

This chain links TRBV5-3 with TRBJ2-5; 13 bases are shared with TRBD2. TRBV5-3 is an open reading frame, and its role is uncertain. CDR3 length: 18 amino acids. The V and J ends lost 6 bases and 2 bases, in that order; junction bases with no gene match: 13. In nucleotides, the CDR3 is TGTGCCAGAACCCCGGGCACTAGCGGGGGGGGTCAACAAGAGACCCAGTACTTC. Its protein product is CARTPGTSGGGQQETQYF.

The chain employs TRBV4-2 and TRBJ1-5, with D perhaps matching TRBD1 (5 bases). Trimming cost V 0 bases and J 9 bases, with 15 bases left between them. CDR3 length equals 15 residues. Germline CDR1 and CDR2: LGHNA and YNFKEQ. CDR3 region: CASSQDSGYQGPQHF. The CDR3 bases are TGTGCCAGCAGCCAAGATTCAGGGTACCAGGGGCCCCAGCATTTT.

The gene calls are TRBV9 and TRBJ2-7; D call uncertain. Germline V gene sequence: CDR1 SGDLS, CDR2 YYNGEE. V lost 4 bases and J lost 6, with 20 bases in between. The CDR3 runs to 15 residues. The DNA for the CDR3 is TGTGCCAGCAGCCCCCTCCCGAGTCCTCCTCCCGAGCAGTACTTC. Translating it yields CASSPLPSPPPEQYF.

The chain joins TRBV19 to TRBJ1-5; D is possibly TRBD1 (6 bases). The CDR3 is 12 amino acids. The germline V gene encodes CDR1 LNHDA and CDR2 SQIVND (reference sequence). Trimming stripped 5 bases from V and 12 bases from J, with 14 bases between. This chain's CDR3 is CASSPPPGDQHF. The DNA for the CDR3 is TGTGCCAGTAGTCCCCCCCCAGGGGACCAGCATTTT.

This clone was detected a few times. The rearrangement links TRBV6-5 to TRBJ1-1; D is unclear. V was cut by 6 bases and J by 1 base, with 12 bases left in between. Germline CDR1 MNHEY, CDR2 SVGAGI. The length of the CDR3 is 14 residues. DNA of the CDR3: TGTGCCAGCAGCGGTTGGGCAGAGAACACTGAAGCTTTCTTT. Residues: CASSGWAENTEAFF.